This T cell receptor (beta chain) stems from a study of T cells in Graves' hyperthyroidism and ophthalmopathy. Amplification yielded TCR beta CDR3 regions, with RNA transcripts as the source. Initially, a first-round RT-PCR of the TCR CDR3 employed the HTBI primer set. Each CDR3 protein is one row after TCRdb ran MiXCR on the multiplex PCR reads. Of just under 750,000 distinct CDR3 sequences listed, approximately 36% were seen once; the top ten hold around 30%. This clonotype was seen many times. Absent ophthalmopathy progression within 18 months defined stable Graves' hyperthyroidism. Germline V gives CDR1 DFQATT, CDR2 SNEGSKA (reference sequence). The CDR3 loop spans 14 amino acids. V was cut by 5 bases and J by 0 bases, with 14 bases left in between.

This TCR derives from a woman aged 40 to 50 with Graves' hyperthyroidism. Input material: blood. This chain links TRBV20-1 with TRBJ2-7; the D is unclear. The CDR3 nucleotides read TGCAGTGCTCCGAGCCCATCCTCCTCCTACGAGCAGTACTTC. Translating gives CSAPSPSSSYEQYF.